Below are 3 T cell receptor beta chains sequenced from a single sample in a study of blood T cell repertoires in COVID-19 (dated by TCRdb to the early 2020s). Library preparation was by the immunoSEQ multiplex PCR assay. TCRdb limited this immuneACCESS table to in-frame rearrangements with V and J called. A share of clones is missing; checked studies link under half to unresolved V genes, and the rest is unexplained. This sample comprises about 160,000 clones, approximately 91% of them detected only once. Of the sample, roughly 2.1% falls within the top ten clones. Sequencing was carried out using peripheral blood. The receptors were sampled from a man aged 18 to 29 with acute or convalescent COVID-19.

The J gene is TRBJ1-3, the V gene TRBV5-1; 9 nucleotides align to TRBD1. The CDR3 is 18 residues long. The V gene end was trimmed by 7 bases and the J gene end by 0 bases; junction bases not matched to a gene: 14. CDR1 and CDR2 (germline): SGHRS, YFSETQ. The CDR3 bases are TGCGCCAGCCGCCGGGACAGGGACCTATCTATCTCTGGAAACACCATATATTTT. Translation gives CASRRDRDLSISGNTIYF.

The rearrangement uses TRBV5-4 and TRBJ1-1, with 7 bases that match TRBD1. The CDR3 spans 17 residues. Looked up from germline, CDR1 is SGHNT and CDR2 is YYREEE (reference sequence). Unmatched junction bases numbered 14, after V lost 2 bases and J lost 4 bases. As DNA, the CDR3 is TGTGCCAGCAGCTTTAGCGCGGGCGCAGGGGGAGGCACTGAAGCTTTCTTT. It translates to CASSFSAGAGGGTEAFF.

The chain is built from TRBV7-8 and TRBJ2-7; D gene unclear. The CDR3 has 15 residues. CDR1 and CDR2 from the germline V gene are SGHVS and FQNEAQ. V was pared by 0 bases and J by 7 bases, with 16 bases between. The CDR3 loop is CASSLAQLVPGEQYF. The DNA for the CDR3 is TGTGCCAGCAGCTTAGCGCAACTCGTTCCCGGGGAGCAGTACTTC.